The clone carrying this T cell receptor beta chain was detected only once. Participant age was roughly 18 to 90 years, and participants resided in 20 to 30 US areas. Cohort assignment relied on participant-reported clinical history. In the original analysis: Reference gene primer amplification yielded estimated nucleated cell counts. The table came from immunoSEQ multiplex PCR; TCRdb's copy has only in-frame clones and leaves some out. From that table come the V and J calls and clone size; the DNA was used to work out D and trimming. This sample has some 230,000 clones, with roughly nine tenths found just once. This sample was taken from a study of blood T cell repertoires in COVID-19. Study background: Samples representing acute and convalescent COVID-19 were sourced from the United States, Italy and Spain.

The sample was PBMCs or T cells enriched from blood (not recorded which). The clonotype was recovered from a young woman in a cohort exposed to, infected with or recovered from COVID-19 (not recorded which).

CDR3 DNA sequence: TGTGCCAGCAGCGTAGTGAGTGTGTCGGCTAGCGCTAGCTCCTACAATGAGCAGTTCTTC. Its protein is CASSVVSVSASASSYNEQFF. This chain links TRBV9 with TRBJ2-1; perhaps TRBD2 as D (6 bases). The CDR3 runs 20 residues. Germline V gene lookup returns CDR1 SGDLS and CDR2 YYNGEE. V gave up 0 bases and J gave up 0 bases, with 22 bases separating them.